This TCR beta chain originates from a study of blood T cells in healthy people across ages. General observations from the study: Investigators treated diversity estimates from one million T cells as underestimates. Diversity of TCR beta per million T cells declined in a roughly linear way with age.

The second PCR ran about 7 to 12 cycles with a sample-barcoded 5' primer and J-beta primers. A template-switch adaptor with 12 random nucleotides tagged each cDNA molecule. Via MiXCR, TCRdb re-called the 5' RACE reads, giving one row per CDR3 protein. The top ten clones hold under 4.5% of a sample with 800,000 or so distinct CDR3 sequences, roughly 25% of them seen once. Per germline, CDR1 SGHTA and CDR2 FQGNSA. V lost 3 bases to trimming and J lost 3 bases; unmatched junction nucleotides: 9. CDR3 length: 17 amino acids. There are a few counts of this clonotype. Its antigen is not known. This sample also appeared in a second study, on T cells of mothers and their children. This second report adds: Mothers gave over 8.5 million TCR beta CDR3 reads each, and children around 2.9 million each.

The chain carries TRBV7-2 and TRBJ1-1; 11 bases map to TRBD1. The material sequenced was blood. The receptor was isolated from a boy aged 10-17 years in good health. As DNA, the CDR3 is TGTGCCAGCAGCTTCGGACAGGGGGCGGGCAGGTACACTGAAGCTTTCTTT. Translating gives CASSFGQGAGRYTEAFF.